This T cell receptor (beta chain) was documented in a study of cytomegalovirus exposure and HLA in healthy donors. The junction had 4 bases not matched to a gene; V was cut back by 7 bases and J by 7 bases. This CDR3 region has 13 residues. CDR1 SNHLY and CDR2 FYNNEI come from the germline V gene. The study's findings and limits: The study labeled 164 TCR beta chains cytomegalovirus-associated. The authors later linked a missense DCLRE1C variant to TCR beta V- and J-gene trimming. A previous analysis found most TCR beta V segments productive roughly 87% or roughly 30% of the time. Later on, an analysis showed TCR association rates differing by HLA locus, with DRB1 the most and HLA-C the fewest.

This clone was counted only a few times. The target antigen is unknown. A multiplex PCR was run with 60 Vbeta primers and 13 Jbeta primers. Some clones are missing from TCRdb's copy, which holds only in-frame ones; the method was immunoSEQ multiplex PCR. This sample yields roughly 68,000 clones, of which around 70% are seen a single time; roughly 21% belongs to the top ten. This sequence originates from a man aged 40-49 years in good health and CMV-seropositive. The chain carries TRBV2 and TRBJ1-4, with 9 positions matching TRBD1. Sequences were obtained from PBMCs. The CDR3 DNA reads TGTGCCAGCACCGGGACAGGGCGTGAAAAACTGTTTTTT. Its translation is CASTGTGREKLFF.